A single sample is the source of the 32 T cell receptor beta chains below, sequenced in a study of control samples from healthy donors and cancer patients. This table comes from immunoSEQ multiplex PCR, and its TCRdb copy is limited to in-frame clones, with some not included. The table includes approximately 97,000 clones, around four fifths detected once. What was sequenced was blood. The receptors stem from a man aged 25 to 40 in good health.

V usage is TRBV6-6 and J usage is TRBJ1-5; TRBD1 agrees at 8 bases. Trimming removed 6 bases from V and 7 bases from J; junction bases left unmatched: 5. Per the germline V gene, CDR1 is MNHNY and CDR2 is SVGAGI (reference sequence). The CDR3 covers 13 residues. CDR3 in amino acids: CASSRGQGQPQHF. The CDR3 coding sequence is TGTGCCAGCAGCCGCGGACAGGGACAGCCCCAGCATTTT.

The count of this clone is one. This chain joins TRBV3-1 (or the pseudogene TRBV3-2) and TRBJ2-7, with 7 bases that match TRBD1. Germline CDR1 reads LGHDT; CDR2 reads YNNKEL (reference sequence). The CDR3 is 16 residues long. With 1 base clipped from V and 0 bases from J, the junction kept 6 bases outside the gene matches. The CDR3 coding sequence is TGTGCCAGCAGCCAAGGGACAGGAATTTTCTCCTACGAGCAGTACTTC. The encoded protein is CASSQGTGIFSYEQYF.

This clone was seen only a few times. The rearrangement uses TRBV7-4 and TRBJ2-7, with 7 bases aligning to TRBD1. The CDR3 has 13 amino acids. With V trimmed by 4 bases and J by 5 bases, 5 bases remained unmatched. Germline-derived CDR1 and CDR2 are SGHVT and SQSDAQ. CDR3 sequence: CASSCRGFHEQYF. Here the CDR3 DNA reads TGTGCCAGCAGCTGCAGGGGGTTCCACGAGCAGTACTTC.

V is TRBV12-5 and J is TRBJ1-1; D is uncertain. The germline V gene has CDR1 LGHNT and CDR2 FRNRAP. V was shortened by 2 bases and J by 1 base, with 8 bases between the two germline ends. This CDR3 has 14 residues. The CDR3: CASGLFSTNTEAFF. The CDR3 DNA follows: TGTGCTAGTGGTTTGTTCAGCACGAACACTGAAGCTTTCTTT. The full variable domain, its missing parts supplied by reference TRBV12-5 and TRBJ1-1, is DARVTQTPRHKVTEMGQEVTMRCQPILGHNTVFWYRQTMMQGLELLAYFRNRAPLDDSGMPKDRFSAEMPDATLATLKIQPSEPRDSAVYFCASGLFSTNTEAFFGQGTRLTVV.

In this sample, this clone turned up once. In DNA form, the CDR3 reads TGCAGCGCCTCGGGACGGTTTAATGAAAAACTGTTTTTT. Translating gives CSASGRFNEKLFF. The V call is TRBV29-1, the J call TRBJ1-4; possible D gene TRBD1, 5 bases. CDR1 is SQVTM and CDR2 is ANQGSEA in the germline V gene. Deletions cut 7 bases from V and 4 bases from J, with 13 bases between. The CDR3 sequence is 13 residues long.

V is TRBV5-4 and J is TRBJ1-2; no reliable D call. Deletions cut 0 bases from V and 0 bases from J, with 12 bases between. Germline values: CDR1 SGHNT, CDR2 YYREEE (reference sequence). The CDR3 extends over 16 amino acids. The CDR3 DNA reads TGTGCCAGCAGCTTGGAACCCAGGCTAGCTAACTATGGCTACACCTTC. As protein: CASSLEPRLANYGYTF.

The rearrangement links TRBV7-2 to TRBJ2-4, with TRBD1 matching over 7 bases. V shed 4 bases, J shed 6 bases, and the junction held 6 bases outside the gene matches. The CDR3 contains 14 residues. Per the germline V gene, CDR1 is SGHTA and CDR2 is FQGNSA. Written as DNA, the CDR3 is TGTGCCAGCAGCTCGAGGGGGCTAGCAAACATTCAGTACTTC. It specifies CASSSRGLANIQYF.

The CDR3 region has the DNA TGTGCCAGTAGTACTCCCGGGGGGGAGAGGGCAGATACGCAGTATTTT. Protein: CASSTPGGERADTQYF. The rearrangement joins TRBV19 to TRBJ2-3, with 8 bases that match TRBD2. The CDR3 extends over 16 amino acids. V shed 4 bases and J 4 bases; nucleotides not matched to a gene: 10. Germline assignment: CDR1 LNHDA and CDR2 SQIVND (reference sequence).

The V and J genes are TRBV5-1 and TRBJ2-7, with D perhaps matching TRBD1 (6 bases). The CDR3 has 15 residues. V was clipped by 5 bases and J by 1 base, with 16 bases between them. Germline CDR1 SGHRS, CDR2 YFSETQ. The CDR3 DNA follows: TGCGCCAGCAGACGTGAGACAGGTCCTTCCTACGAGCAGTACTTC. It codes for CASRRETGPSYEQYF.

This rearrangement joins TRBV11-2 to TRBJ2-7, with 8 bases that match TRBD1. The CDR3 has 13 residues. V lost 5 bases, J lost 5 bases, and 5 bases stayed unmatched. Per germline, CDR1 SGHAT and CDR2 FQNNGV. CDR3 protein: CASSVTGVDEQYF. Here the CDR3 DNA reads TGTGCCAGCAGCGTGACAGGGGTCGACGAGCAGTACTTC.

The V call is TRBV19, the J call TRBJ1-5; D remains unclear. CDR1 is LNHDA and CDR2 is SQIVND in the germline V gene (reference sequence). Between the trimmed V and J ends, which lost 3 bases and 6 bases, there was a span of 9 bases. The CDR3 runs to 13 residues. The CDR3 bases are TGTGCCAGTAGTATCTTACGCTCTCAGCCCCAGCATTTT. It specifies CASSILRSQPQHF.

The chain has TRBV19 and TRBJ1-1; D unclear. The V end was cut by 2 bases, the J end by 0 bases, with 13 bases between. Germline values: CDR1 LNHDA, CDR2 SQIVND (reference sequence). The CDR3 contains 16 residues. CDR3 region: CASSIIGVAVNTEAFF. In DNA form, the CDR3 reads TGTGCCAGTAGTATAATCGGGGTTGCGGTGAACACTGAAGCTTTCTTT.

The chain uses TRBV2 and TRBJ1-1, with a possible D match to TRBD1 (5 bases). Between the trimmed V and J ends, which lost 7 bases and 4 bases, there was a span of 16 bases. This CDR3 is 14 amino acids long. The germline gives CDR1 SNHLY, CDR2 FYNNEI. In DNA form, the CDR3 reads TGTGCCAGCACCAGGGAGGGCACCGGCACTGAAGCTTTCTTT. The encoded protein is CASTREGTGTEAFF.

The rearrangement uses TRBV5-5 and TRBJ1-1, with a tentative D call TRBD1 (6 bases). With 0 bases removed from V and 7 bases from J, the gap between germline ends came to 13 bases. This CDR3 has 14 residues. Germline V gives CDR1 SGHKS, CDR2 YYEKEE (reference sequence). The CDR3 nucleotides read TGTGCCAGCAGCTTGGCGGGCAGGGGCAGTGAAGCTTTCTTT. It encodes CASSLAGRGSEAFF.

This clone is medium-sized (0.01 to 0.1%) by share. V and J are TRBV12-3 or TRBV12-4 and TRBJ1-2; D remains ambiguous. The CDR3 is 12 residues long. V was pared by 1 base and J by 8 bases, with 8 bases between. CDR3 region: CASSLGWRGYTF. The CDR3 DNA sequence: TGTGCCAGCAGTTTAGGCTGGAGAGGCTACACCTTC.

The J gene is TRBJ1-2, the V gene TRBV2; 8 nucleotides match TRBD1. CDR1 is SNHLY, CDR2 FYNNEI, per germline. This CDR3 comprises 14 residues. Unmatched junction bases numbered 7, after V lost 4 bases and J lost 6 bases. CDR3 DNA: TGTGCCAGCAGTGCAGGGGGCATCGGCGATGGCTACACCTTC. Translated: CASSAGGIGDGYTF.

The V call is TRBV7-9, the J call TRBJ1-3; TRBD1 matches 9 bases. The trim removed 5 bases at V and 2 bases at J, leaving 7 bases unmatched. This CDR3 has 16 amino acids. Germline-derived CDR1 and CDR2 are SEHNR and FQNEAQ (reference sequence). The chain's CDR3 is CASSTYRDRAGNTIYF. CDR3 bases: TGTGCCAGCAGCACCTACAGGGACAGGGCTGGAAACACCATATATTTT.

The rearrangement links TRBV19 to TRBJ1-5, with TRBD1 matching over 9 bases. Germline V lookup: CDR1 LNHDA, CDR2 SQIVND (reference sequence). The CDR3 is made up of 13 amino acids. After removal of 8 bases from V and 7 bases from J, the junction contained 6 bases not matched to a gene. The CDR3 protein is CASHRGLRQPQHF. In DNA, the CDR3 is TGTGCCAGTCACAGGGGGCTGAGGCAGCCCCAGCATTTT.

This clone came up once. The V gene is TRBV29-1, the J gene TRBJ2-4, with 9 positions matching TRBD1. This CDR3 contains 12 residues. Germline V gene sequence: CDR1 SQVTM, CDR2 ANQGSEA. V lost 7 bases, J lost 6 bases, and 4 bases stayed unmatched. CDR3 protein: CSATDRGNIQYF. The CDR3 DNA is TGCAGCGCCACGGACAGGGGAAACATTCAGTACTTC.

The rearrangement joins TRBV5-4 to TRBJ2-7; 14 nucleotides agree with TRBD2. V shed 2 bases, J shed 0 bases, and the junction held 1 base outside the gene matches. The CDR3 length is 16 residues. Germline CDR1 is SGHNT and CDR2 is YYREEE (reference sequence). CDR3 sequence (DNA): TGTGCCAGCAGCTTAGGACTAGCGGGGGGCTCCTACGAGCAGTACTTC. This translates into CASSLGLAGGSYEQYF. The full variable domain, completed using reference TRBV5-4 and TRBJ2-7, is ETGVTQSPTHLIKTRGQQVTLRCSSQSGHNTVSWYQQALGQGPQFIFQYYREEENGRGNFPPRFSGLQFPNYSSELNVNALELDDSALYLCASSLGLAGGSYEQYFGPGTRLTVT.

V and J are TRBV5-8 and TRBJ2-4; TRBD2 agrees at 8 bases. Germline assignment: CDR1 SGHTS and CDR2 YDEGEE. After removal of 0 bases from V and 4 bases from J, the junction contained 6 bases not matched to a gene. The CDR3 contains 16 residues. Here the CDR3 reads CASSLAGGGAKNIQYF. The CDR3 DNA reads as TGTGCCAGCAGCTTGGCCGGGGGGGGAGCGAAAAACATTCAGTACTTC.

V usage is TRBV5-1 and J usage is TRBJ2-2; 7 bases are a match to TRBD1. CDR3 length: 15 amino acids. The germline V gene encodes CDR1 SGHRS and CDR2 YFSETQ. V shed 4 bases and J 4 bases; nucleotides not matched to a gene: 7. This chain's CDR3 is CASSRNRGGTGELFF. CDR3 coding DNA: TGCGCCAGCAGCAGAAACAGGGGTGGCACCGGGGAGCTGTTTTTT.

On this clone itself: At one end the junction does not follow the germline gene, possibly because of a read error. This chain links TRBV5-1 with TRBJ1-4; no clear D gene. This CDR3 is 13 amino acids long. Germline V gives CDR1 SGHRS, CDR2 YFSETQ. The CDR3 spells CASSLDGVEKLFF. The CDR3 nucleotides read TGCGCCAGCAGTTTGGACGGCGTTGAAAAACTGTTTTTT.

V is TRBV6-1 and J is TRBJ1-2; the D gene is possibly TRBD1 (5 bases). The length of the CDR3 is 14 residues. The germline V and J ends were trimmed by 3 bases and 4 bases, with 12 bases remaining between them. Germline CDR1 reads MNHNS; CDR2 reads SASEGT. In nucleotides, the CDR3 is TGTGCCAGCAGTGAGATCAGGGAGTTCTATGGCTACACCTTC. This codes for CASSEIREFYGYTF.

The chain is built from TRBV29-1 and TRBJ1-6; D possibly corresponds to TRBD1 (6 bases). The germline gives CDR1 SQVTM, CDR2 ANQGSEA. The V end lost 6 bases, the J end lost 4 bases, and 13 bases lay between the germline ends. The CDR3 is 14 amino acids. This CDR3 is CSVTFDRYNSPLHF. CDR3 bases: TGCAGCGTGACGTTCGACAGGTATAATTCACCCCTCCACTTT.

This clone appeared a few times. The chain employs TRBV6-1 and TRBJ1-6, with unresolved D. Trimming cost V 3 bases and J 6 bases, with 9 bases left between them. Germline-derived CDR1 and CDR2 are MNHNS and SASEGT. This CDR3 contains 14 residues. CDR3 amino acids: CASSESQVNSPLHF. The CDR3, as DNA: TGTGCCAGCAGTGAGTCGCAGGTTAATTCACCCCTCCACTTT.

The sample holds one count of this clone. V gene TRBV7-3 combines with J gene TRBJ2-2; D ambiguous. CDR3 length: 15 amino acids. V was shortened by 5 bases and J by 2 bases, with 12 bases between the two germline ends. From germline, CDR1 is SGHTA and CDR2 FQGTGA. The chain's CDR3 is CASSLVGINTGELFF. CDR3 in DNA: TGTGCCAGCAGCCTCGTGGGTATCAACACCGGGGAGCTGTTTTTT.

This clone was seen just once. V usage is TRBV3-1 (or the pseudogene TRBV3-2) and J usage is TRBJ1-3; no clear D. The germline gives CDR1 LGHDT, CDR2 YNNKEL (reference sequence). The CDR3 runs 11 residues. V shed 4 bases and J shed 8 bases, with 6 bases lying between them. The CDR3 loop reads CASSPGDTIYF. CDR3 bases: TGTGCCAGCAGCCCGGGAGACACCATATATTTT.

The V call is TRBV6-5, the J call TRBJ2-7, with 10 nucleotides matching TRBD2. This CDR3 contains 14 residues. The junction had 4 bases not matched to a gene; V was cut back by 7 bases and J by 1 base. Germline CDR1 MNHEY, CDR2 SVGAGI. CDR3 amino acids: CASMVAGGSYEQYF. In nucleotides, the CDR3 is TGTGCCAGCATGGTAGCGGGGGGATCCTACGAGCAGTACTTC.

The chain recombines TRBV28 with TRBJ1-1; 7 bases fit TRBD1. The CDR3 spans 12 residues. Per the germline V gene, CDR1 is MDHEN and CDR2 is SYDVKM. V lost 7 bases, J lost 6 bases, and 5 bases stayed unmatched. CDR3 sequence (DNA): TGTGCCAGCACCTACGACAGGGCTGAAGCTTTCTTT. The encoded protein is CASTYDRAEAFF.

The V call is TRBV27, the J call TRBJ1-3; maybe TRBD1 (6 bases). This CDR3 is built from 16 residues. Germline loops: CDR1 MNHEY, CDR2 SMNVEV (reference sequence). V shed 8 bases and J shed 1 base, with 18 bases lying between them. The CDR3 nucleotides read TGTGCCAGCCGACCCCGAGGGGGAACGTCTGGAAACACCATATATTTT. Its protein is CASRPRGGTSGNTIYF.

This clone was observed a handful of times. The chain has TRBV5-1 and TRBJ1-1, with D uncertain. CDR1 is SGHRS and CDR2 is YFSETQ in the germline V gene. Trimming took off 9 bases at V and 1 base at J, with 13 bases between the two ends. This CDR3 has 13 residues. CDR3 sequence (DNA): TGCGCCACCAGAAAATACCAGAACACTGAAGCTTTCTTT. Protein: CATRKYQNTEAFF.